Sequencing of this TCR beta chain was carried out in a study of cytomegalovirus exposure and HLA in healthy donors. Primers: 60 Vbeta forward and 13 Jbeta reverse. Only in-frame clones appear in the TCRdb table, and some are missing; sequencing was by immunoSEQ multiplex PCR. Of roughly 200,000 clones listed, more than 60% are singletons. This clone has only a few counts. This TCR derives from a woman aged 60-75 years in good health and CMV-seropositive. Sample: PBMCs.

The CDR3 reads CASSEKGLADYEQYF. The CDR3 DNA sequence: TGTGCCAGCAGCGAGAAGGGACTAGCGGACTACGAGCAGTACTTC. The rearrangement uses TRBV7-9 and TRBJ2-7; 11 bases agree with TRBD2. The CDR3 is 15 residues long. Germline CDR1 is SEHNR and CDR2 is FQNEAQ (reference sequence). Losses at the gene ends were 5 bases for V and 3 bases for J; bases not matched to a gene: 6.